This T cell receptor beta chain originates from a study of CD8+CD57+ T cells in acquired aplastic anemia. Study-wide background: Sorted CD4+ and CD8+ cells yielded around 3.2 ug of DNA on average. Among healthy donors, CD4+ cells averaged about 11 million reads. Broader study findings: Levels of CD8+ Simpson's diversity were not significantly distinct in patients versus controls. Both patients and controls carried the same twenty-nine CD8+ CDR3 sequences.

The sample holds many counts of this clonotype. Its antigen remains unknown. The CDR3 spans 16 residues. Germline V gene data show CDR1 as SGHNT and CDR2 as YYREEE (reference sequence). V was cut by 4 bases and J by 2 bases, with 18 bases left in between. Profiling that covered TCR beta VDJ and CDR3 relied on genomic DNA as its template. TCRdb passed the reads through MiXCR, listing each CDR3 protein once. The table records 150,000 to 200,000 distinct CDR3 sequences, around 45% of them present only once. The specimen sequenced was sorted CD4+, CD8+, or CD8+CD57+ T cells (not recorded which) from PBMCs. The chain carries TRBV5-4 and TRBJ1-2, with TRBD1 as a possible D gene (6 bases). This receptor was identified in a human donor in good health. CDR3 region: CASSAAGGGRNYGYTF. The CDR3 bases are TGTGCCAGCAGCGCCGCGGGGGGCGGGCGAAACTATGGCTACACCTTC.